Below are 15 T cell receptor beta chains sequenced from a single sample in a study of Graves' ophthalmopathy and Graves' hyperthyroidism. Scientists amplified the TCR beta CDR3 regions from RNA transcripts. The first round was an RT-PCR with HTBI primers, and the second round was a multiplex PCR. TCRdb passed the multiplex PCR reads through MiXCR, listing each CDR3 protein once. The sample includes 500,000 to 800,000 distinct CDR3 sequences, about two fifths seen only once; the top ten take over 2.5%. Sequences were obtained from peripheral blood. Every receptor here comes from an adult man with Graves' ophthalmopathy.

The chain carries TRBV5-1 and TRBJ1-4; possible D gene TRBD1, 6 bases. Trimming took off 5 bases at V and 5 bases at J, with 16 bases between the two ends. The germline CDR1 and CDR2 sequences are SGHRS and YFSETQ. This CDR3 is built from 15 residues. The CDR3 is CASRSRGQRNEKLFF. CDR3 coding DNA: TGCGCCAGCAGGAGCCGGGGACAACGAAATGAAAAACTGTTTTTT.

With regard to this clonotype: A much larger clone differs from this one at a single base, so this may be a read error. This chain uses TRBV20-1 with TRBJ1-5; weak D call: TRBD1 (5 bases). V lost 7 bases, J lost 3 bases, and 13 bases lay in between. Germline loops: CDR1 DFQATT, CDR2 SNEGSKA (reference sequence). The CDR3 totals 13 residues. CDR3 in DNA: TGCAGTGTTAGTGTAGGGGTCAATCAGCCCCAGCATTTT. Residues: CSVSVGVNQPQHF.

The J gene is TRBJ1-5, the V gene TRBV12-5, with 9 bases identical to TRBD1. The length of the CDR3 is 17 residues. V trimming: 0 bases; J trimming: 7 bases; junction bases outside the gene matches: 10. Germline CDR1 is LGHNT and CDR2 is FRNRAP. CDR3 sequence reads: CASGLVLGTGQHQPQHF. CDR3 coding DNA: TGTGCTAGTGGTTTGGTACTAGGGACAGGGCAGCACCAGCCCCAGCATTTT.

This clonotype was observed a handful of times. The CDR3 protein is CSATGQYPGRTNQPQHF. DNA for the CDR3: TGCAGTGCTACGGGGCAATATCCGGGACGGACAAATCAGCCCCAGCATTTT. The chain is built from TRBV20-1 and TRBJ1-5; TRBD1 might be the D (5 bases). Germline lookup yields CDR1 DFQATT and CDR2 SNEGSKA (reference sequence). The CDR3 covers 17 residues. Trimming cost V 4 bases and J 4 bases, with 23 bases left between them.

The table lists this clonotype with a few counts. The J gene is TRBJ1-1, the V gene TRBV19; TRBD1 aligns across 9 bases. The J segment lost 2 bases and the V segment lost 2 bases, leaving 12 bases of the junction unmatched. CDR3 length equals 18 residues. Germline V gene lookup returns CDR1 LNHDA and CDR2 SQIVND (reference sequence). The CDR3 DNA reads TGTGCCAGTAGTATACGCGGACAGGGGATATTGGGCAACACTGAAGCTTTCTTT. This encodes CASSIRGQGILGNTEAFF.

Note on this clonotype: The germline gene is not matched at one end of the junction; a read error may be the cause. V and J are TRBV9 and TRBJ1-1; 11 nucleotides agree with TRBD1. CDR1 is SGDLS, CDR2 YYNGEE, per germline. The CDR3 contains 14 residues. Here the CDR3 reads CASSQRTGGTKAFF. DNA of the CDR3: TGTGCCAGCAGCCAAAGGACAGGGGGCACTAAAGCTTTCTTT.

This chain connects TRBV7-3 to TRBJ2-7; D assignment may be TRBD1 or TRBD2 (6 bases each). The CDR3 is made up of 16 amino acids. V was shortened by 0 bases and J by 5 bases, with 17 bases between the two germline ends. Germline-derived CDR1 and CDR2 are SGHTA and FQGTGA. The CDR3 bases are TGTGCCAGCAGCTTAACGAACAGGGACTTTTACCACGAGCAGTACTTC. Encoded protein: CASSLTNRDFYHEQYF.

This clonotype occurred once. A much larger clone sits a single nucleotide away, making a read error possible. This chain links TRBV24-1 with TRBJ1-1; D is unclear. The germline gives CDR1 KGHDR, CDR2 SFDVKD. CDR3 length equals 10 residues. The CDR3 sequence is CATSNIEAFF. The CDR3, as DNA: TGTGCCACCTCGAACATTGAAGCTTTCTTT.

The chain joins TRBV7-9 to TRBJ2-2; TRBD1 is a possible D gene (5 bases). This CDR3 contains 16 residues. Trimming pared 2 bases from V and 5 bases from J, leaving 15 bases between. Germline lookup yields CDR1 SEHNR and CDR2 FQNEAQ (reference sequence). The CDR3 DNA reads TGTGCCAGCAGCTTAAGTGGCAGGGTCGAGACCGGGGAGCTGTTTTTT. Its protein product is CASSLSGRVETGELFF.

The V and J genes are TRBV7-2 and TRBJ2-7; 9 bases fit TRBD2. The CDR3 has 14 amino acids. With 5 bases clipped from V and 5 bases from J, the junction kept 7 bases outside the gene matches. Germline values: CDR1 SGHTA, CDR2 FQGNSA. This CDR3 is CASSPEGGRDEQYF. Here the CDR3 DNA reads TGTGCCAGCAGCCCAGAAGGCGGGAGGGACGAGCAGTACTTC.

The chain links TRBV29-1 to TRBJ1-4; the D gene is possibly TRBD1 (6 bases). V was cut by 4 bases and J by 6 bases, with 9 bases left in between. CDR1 SQVTM and CDR2 ANQGSEA come from the germline V gene. The CDR3 has 12 amino acids. The CDR3 loop reads CSVGGGDEKLFF. CDR3 nucleotide sequence: TGCAGCGTTGGTGGGGGCGATGAAAAACTGTTTTTT.

The chain recombines TRBV6-5 with TRBJ2-3, with a tentative D call TRBD1 (5 bases). Looked up from germline, CDR1 is MNHEY and CDR2 is SVGAGI. Deletions cut 6 bases from V and 6 bases from J, with 16 bases between. The CDR3 extends over 14 amino acids. The CDR3 bases are TGTGCCAGCAGCCAAGATCTTCCAGGGGATACGCAGTATTTT. Translation: CASSQDLPGDTQYF.

V usage is TRBV14 and J usage is TRBJ1-3; D unclear. CDR3 size: 13 residues. With 0 bases removed from V and 4 bases from J, the gap between germline ends came to 4 bases. In germline, CDR1 is SGHDN, CDR2 FVKESK. The CDR3 DNA reads TGTGCCAGCAGCCAAGACGTCGGAAACACCATATATTTT. Protein product: CASSQDVGNTIYF.

Remarks on this clonotype: One end of the junction does not line up with germline, which may come from a read error. The CDR3 spells CASSHAGRNSPLHF. The CDR3 region has the DNA TGCGCCAGCAGTCACGCGGGGAGGAATTCACCCCTCCATTTT. This sequence joins TRBV10-2 and TRBJ1-6; no firm D call. The CDR3 has 14 amino acids. Germline CDR1 WSHSY, CDR2 SAAADI.

This clonotype has at least ten counts. The V gene is TRBV12-3 or TRBV12-4, the J gene TRBJ2-5, with unresolved D. The CDR3 sequence is 13 residues long. V was shortened by 6 bases and J by 4 bases, with 12 bases between the two germline ends. CDR3 coding DNA: TGTGCCAGCAGCCCCAGAATCCTAGAGACCCAGTACTTC. It yields the protein CASSPRILETQYF.